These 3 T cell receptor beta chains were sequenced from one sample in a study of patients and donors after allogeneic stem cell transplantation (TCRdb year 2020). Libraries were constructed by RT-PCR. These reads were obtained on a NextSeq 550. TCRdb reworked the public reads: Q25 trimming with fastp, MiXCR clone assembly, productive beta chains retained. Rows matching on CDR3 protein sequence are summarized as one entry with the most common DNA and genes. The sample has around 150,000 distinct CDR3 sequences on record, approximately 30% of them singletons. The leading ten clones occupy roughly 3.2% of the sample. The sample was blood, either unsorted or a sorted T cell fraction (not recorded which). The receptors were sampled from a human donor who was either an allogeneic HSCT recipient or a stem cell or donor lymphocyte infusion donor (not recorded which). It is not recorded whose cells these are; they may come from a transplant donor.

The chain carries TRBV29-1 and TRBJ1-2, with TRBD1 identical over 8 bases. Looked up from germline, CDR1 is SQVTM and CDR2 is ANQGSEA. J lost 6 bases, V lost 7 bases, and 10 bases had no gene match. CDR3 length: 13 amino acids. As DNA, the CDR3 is TGCAGCGCAACATGGACAGGGATGGATGGCTACACCTTC. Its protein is CSATWTGMDGYTF.

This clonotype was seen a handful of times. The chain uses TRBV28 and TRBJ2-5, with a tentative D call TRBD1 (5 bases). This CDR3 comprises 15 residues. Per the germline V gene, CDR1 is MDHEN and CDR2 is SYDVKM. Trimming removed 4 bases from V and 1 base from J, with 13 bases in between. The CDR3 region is CASSYLSGSQETQYF. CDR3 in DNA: TGTGCCAGCAGTTACCTCTCAGGGTCCCAAGAGACCCAGTACTTC.

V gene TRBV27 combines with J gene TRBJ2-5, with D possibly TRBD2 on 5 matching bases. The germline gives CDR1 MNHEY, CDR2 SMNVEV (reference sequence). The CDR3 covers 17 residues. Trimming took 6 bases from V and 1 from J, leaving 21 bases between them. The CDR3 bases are TGTGCCAGCAGAAAAATCCGGGAAACCAGATTCCAAGAGACCCAGTACTTC. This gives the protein CASRKIRETRFQETQYF.